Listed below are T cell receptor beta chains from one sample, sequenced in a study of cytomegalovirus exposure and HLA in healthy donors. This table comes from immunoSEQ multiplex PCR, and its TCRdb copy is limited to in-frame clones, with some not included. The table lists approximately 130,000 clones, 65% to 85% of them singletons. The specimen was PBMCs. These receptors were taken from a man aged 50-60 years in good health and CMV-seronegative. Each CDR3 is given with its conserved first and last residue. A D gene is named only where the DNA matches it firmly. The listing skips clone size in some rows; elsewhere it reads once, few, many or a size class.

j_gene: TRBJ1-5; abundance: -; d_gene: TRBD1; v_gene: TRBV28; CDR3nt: TGTGCCAGCATCAGGGACAGGGGGCCCCACATCAATCAGCCCCAGCATTTT; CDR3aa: CASIRDRGPHINQPQHF
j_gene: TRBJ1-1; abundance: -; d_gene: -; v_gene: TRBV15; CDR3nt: TGTGCCACCGCTCGGGAGTTGAACACTGAAGCTTTCTTT; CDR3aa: CATARELNTEAFF
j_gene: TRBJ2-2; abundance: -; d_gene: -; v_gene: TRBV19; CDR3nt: TGTGCCAGTCACTCTGTAGCGGTGAACACCGGGGAGCTGTTTTTT; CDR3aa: CASHSVAVNTGELFF
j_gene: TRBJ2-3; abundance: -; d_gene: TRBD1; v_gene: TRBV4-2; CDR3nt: TGTGCCAGCAGCCAATTTACGGGACAGCTCACAGATACGCAGTATTTT; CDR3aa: CASSQFTGQLTDTQYF
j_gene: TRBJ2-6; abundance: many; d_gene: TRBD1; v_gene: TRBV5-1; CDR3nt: TGCGCCAGCAGCTTGGTCGGGACAGGGCATACCGGGGCCAACGTCCTGACTTTC; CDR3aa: CASSLVGTGHTGANVLTF
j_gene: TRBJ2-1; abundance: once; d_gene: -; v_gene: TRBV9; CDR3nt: TGTGCCAGCAGCGGGGGTGGGAGCTCCTCCTACAATGAGCAGTTCTTC; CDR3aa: CASSGGGSSSYNEQFF
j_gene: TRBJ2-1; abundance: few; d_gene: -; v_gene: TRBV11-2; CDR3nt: TGTGCCAGCAGCTCACTCCGTCAGCGGCATCCATCTGAGCAGTTCTTC; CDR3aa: CASSSLRQRHPSEQFF
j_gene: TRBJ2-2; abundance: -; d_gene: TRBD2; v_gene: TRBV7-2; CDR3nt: TGTGCCAGCAGCATTGGGACTAGCGGCACCGGGGAGCTGTTTTTT; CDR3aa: CASSIGTSGTGELFF
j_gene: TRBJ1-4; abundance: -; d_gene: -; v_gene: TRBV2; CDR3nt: TGTGCCAGCAGCCTATGGGACACGAGGGAAAAACTGTTTTTT; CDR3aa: CASSLWDTREKLFF
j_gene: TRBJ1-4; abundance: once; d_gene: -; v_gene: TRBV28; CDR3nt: TGTGCCAGCCAAATCCAGGGTTCTAGTGGTGAAAAACTGTTTTTT; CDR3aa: CASQIQGSSGEKLFF
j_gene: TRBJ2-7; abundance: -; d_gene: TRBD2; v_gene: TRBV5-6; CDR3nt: TGTGCCAGCAGCATCATGGGACTAGCGGGATCGTACGAGCAGTACTTC; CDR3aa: CASSIMGLAGSYEQYF
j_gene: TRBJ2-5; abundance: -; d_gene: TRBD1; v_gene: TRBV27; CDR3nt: TGTGCCAGCAGTTTCACAGGGGAAAGAGGAGAGACCCAGTACTTC; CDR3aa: CASSFTGERGETQYF
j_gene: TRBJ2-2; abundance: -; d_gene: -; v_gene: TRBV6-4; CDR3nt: TGTGCCAGCAGCCTTAGTGTGGCCGGGGAGCTGTTTTTT; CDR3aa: CASSLSVAGELFF
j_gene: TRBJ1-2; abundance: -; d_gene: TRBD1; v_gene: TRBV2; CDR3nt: TGTGCCAGCAGCGATCCACGGGACAGAGGAGCCTATGGCTACACCTTC; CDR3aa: CASSDPRDRGAYGYTF
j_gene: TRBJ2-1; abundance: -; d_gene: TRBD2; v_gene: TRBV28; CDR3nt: TGTGCCAGCAGTTGGACTAGCGGGAGGGCCGGGAACAATGAGCAGTTCTTC; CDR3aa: CASSWTSGRAGNNEQFF
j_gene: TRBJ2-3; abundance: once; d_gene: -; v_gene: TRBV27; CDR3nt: TGTGCCAGCAGTCCTTTTGGGGCTAGCACAGATACGCAGTATTTT; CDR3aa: CASSPFGASTDTQYF
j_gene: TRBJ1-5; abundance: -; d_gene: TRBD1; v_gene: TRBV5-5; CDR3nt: TGTGCCAGCAGCTTTGTGGCAGGGGGCAGCAATCAGCCCCAGCATTTT; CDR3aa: CASSFVAGGSNQPQHF
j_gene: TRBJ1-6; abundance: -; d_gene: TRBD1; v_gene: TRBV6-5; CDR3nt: TGTGCCAGCAGACCATCGACAGGGAGGAACTCACCCCTCCACTTT; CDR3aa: CASRPSTGRNSPLHF
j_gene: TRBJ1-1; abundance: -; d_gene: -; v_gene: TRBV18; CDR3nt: TGTGCCAGCTCACAACAGGGACCGGAAGCTTTCTTT; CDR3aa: CASSQQGPEAFF
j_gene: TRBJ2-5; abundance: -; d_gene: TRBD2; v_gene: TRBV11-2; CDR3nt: TGTGCCAGCAGCTTAGGACCACCTACTAGCGGGATTCCAGAGACCCAGTACTTC; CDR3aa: CASSLGPPTSGIPETQYF
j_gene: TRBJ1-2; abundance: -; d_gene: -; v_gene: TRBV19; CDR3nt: TGTGCCAGTAATCCCCAGGCGGGTGGCTACACCTTC; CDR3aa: CASNPQAGGYTF
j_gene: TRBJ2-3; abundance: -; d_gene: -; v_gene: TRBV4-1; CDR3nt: TGCGCCAGCAGCCTCCTCGGACTTTCAGATACGCAGTATTTT; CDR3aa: CASSLLGLSDTQYF
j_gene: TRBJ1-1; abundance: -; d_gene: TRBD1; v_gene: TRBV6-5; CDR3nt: TGTGCCAGCAGTCGAACAGGGGGGAACACTGAAGCTTTCTTT; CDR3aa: CASSRTGGNTEAFF
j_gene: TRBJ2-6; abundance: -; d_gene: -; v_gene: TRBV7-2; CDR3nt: TGTGCCAGCAGCCTTCCCAACAGCCACTCTGGGGCCAACGTCCTGACTTTC; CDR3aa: CASSLPNSHSGANVLTF